The 32 T cell receptor beta chains below all came from one sample that was sequenced in a study of post-analysis software for immune sequencing data. Unique molecular identifiers were carried by the TCR beta cDNA libraries. In TCRdb, the PCR reads were re-called with MiXCR into one record per CDR3 protein. This sample yields over 150,000 distinct CDR3 sequences, of which around 36% are seen a single time; 25% to 30% belongs to the top ten. The input for sequencing was blood, taken after autologous hematopoietic stem cell transplantation. These receptors were taken from a girl aged 5-17 years with multiple sclerosis.

The chain joins TRBV29-1 to TRBJ2-7; 10 nucleotides align to TRBD2. This CDR3 has 14 residues. Germline V lookup: CDR1 SQVTM, CDR2 ANQGSEA. V lost 3 bases, J lost 5 bases, and 7 bases stayed unmatched. The CDR3 protein is CSVDPSGRGHEQYF. CDR3 nucleotide sequence: TGCAGCGTTGACCCTAGCGGGAGAGGACACGAGCAGTACTTC.

This clonotype was observed a handful of times. The chain couples TRBV29-1 to TRBJ2-1; D is unresolved. The germline V gene has CDR1 SQVTM and CDR2 ANQGSEA. The CDR3 totals 12 residues. V was clipped by 6 bases and J by 13 bases, with 19 bases between them. CDR3: CSVNPGSLTQFF. The CDR3 coding sequence is TGCAGCGTCAACCCTGGAAGCCTAACCCAGTTCTTC.

The V gene is TRBV24-1, the J gene TRBJ2-1; weak D call: TRBD2 (5 bases). The germline CDR1 and CDR2 sequences are KGHDR and SFDVKD. Trimming cost V 5 bases and J 4 bases, with 29 bases left between them. The CDR3 has 20 residues. In DNA, the CDR3 is TGTGCCACCAGTGGATCGTCTGGGAGCGAGCCTCTGACAAGATACAATGAGCAGTTCTTC. This sequence encodes CATSGSSGSEPLTRYNEQFF.

On this clonotype itself: Germline and junction disagree at one end, which may indicate a read error. The V call is TRBV6-6, the J call TRBJ2-3; tentatively, D is TRBD1 (6 bases). This CDR3 has 17 amino acids. Germline assignment: CDR1 MNHNY and CDR2 SVGAGI (reference sequence). The CDR3 sequence is CVSNAWRGGPGTDTQDF. The CDR3 region has the DNA TGTGTCAGCAACGCCTGGAGAGGGGGACCGGGCACAGATACGCAGGATTTT.

V and J are TRBV12-3 or TRBV12-4 and TRBJ2-1; D perhaps matches TRBD2 (6 bases). CDR3 length equals 13 residues. The V end was cut by 4 bases, the J end by 8 bases, with 12 bases between. The DNA for the CDR3 is TGTGCCAGCAGTTCTGGGGACTGGGATGAGCAGTTCTTC. Translating it yields CASSSGDWDEQFF.

In its sample, this clonotype was seen a few times. In DNA, the CDR3 is TGTGCCAGCTCCCAGAGCGGGACAGGGGGACTCGAGCAGTACTTC. Translating gives CASSQSGTGGLEQYF. This chain joins TRBV25-1 and TRBJ2-7; 11 bases map to TRBD1. This CDR3 spans 15 amino acids. Germline CDR1 MGHDK, CDR2 SYGVNS. Trimming cost V 8 bases and J 6 bases; bases outside gene matches: 12.

The CDR3 loop reads CASSYDEKGTNPTGELFF. DNA for the CDR3: TGTGCCAGCAGTTACGACGAGAAGGGGACTAACCCCACCGGGGAGCTGTTTTTT. This rearrangement joins TRBV6-5 to TRBJ2-2; 7 bases match TRBD2. Germline V gene sequence: CDR1 MNHEY, CDR2 SVGAGI. CDR3 length: 18 residues. Trimming removed 2 bases from V and 4 bases from J; junction bases left unmatched: 13.

The table lists this clonotype with a few counts. The rearrangement links TRBV7-2 to TRBJ2-7; D is uncertain. This CDR3 has 14 amino acids. CDR1 SGHTA and CDR2 FQGNSA come from the germline V gene. Trimming took off 6 bases at V and 1 base at J, with 13 bases between the two ends. The CDR3 protein is CASSLRSQSYEQYF. CDR3 bases: TGTGCCAGCAGTTTAAGGAGTCAGTCCTACGAGCAGTACTTC.

This clonotype was observed a few times. The J gene is TRBJ1-6, the V gene TRBV28; no clear D. Germline CDR1 reads MDHEN; CDR2 reads SYDVKM. CDR3 length: 14 amino acids. V was trimmed by 8 bases and J by 5 bases, leaving 13 bases between them. The CDR3 DNA follows: TGTGCCAGCCGGGTCGAACCTAATAATTCACCCCTCCACTTT. Residues: CASRVEPNNSPLHF.

The DNA for the CDR3 is TGTGCCAGCACCCCGGGACAGGTAGTGACAGATACGCAGTATTTT. The encoded protein is CASTPGQVVTDTQYF. The chain carries TRBV12-3 or TRBV12-4 and TRBJ2-3; 8 nucleotides agree with TRBD1. The length of the CDR3 is 15 residues. The J segment lost 3 bases and the V segment lost 7 bases, leaving 9 bases of the junction unmatched.

This clonotype has only a few counts. The J gene is TRBJ2-1, the V gene TRBV12-3 or TRBV12-4; tentative D call: TRBD1 (5 bases). Trimming stripped 7 bases from V and 7 bases from J, with 14 bases between. CDR3 length: 13 amino acids. This CDR3 is CASTLLKGNEQFF. The DNA for the CDR3 is TGTGCCAGCACCCTGCTAAAGGGGAATGAGCAGTTCTTC.

J is TRBJ1-2 and V is TRBV7-9; 7 bases are shared with TRBD1. Germline V gene data show CDR1 as SEHNR and CDR2 as FQNEAQ (reference sequence). The CDR3 is 16 residues long. Losses at the gene ends were 0 bases for V and 3 bases for J; bases not matched to a gene: 7. The CDR3 region is CASSLAGGGGHYGYTF. CDR3 in DNA: TGTGCCAGCAGCTTAGCCGGAGGGGGCGGTCACTATGGCTACACCTTC.

This clonotype was counted at least ten times. The chain employs TRBV29-1 and TRBJ1-2; D unclear. The CDR3 covers 15 residues. Germline CDR1 is SQVTM and CDR2 is ANQGSEA. V lost 3 bases to trimming and J lost 0 bases, with 14 bases between them. CDR3 sequence (DNA): TGCAGCGTTGATCTGGGAGGCCGAGCTAACTATGGCTACACCTTC. This codes for CSVDLGGRANYGYTF.

There are a few counts of this clonotype. For the CDR3, the DNA is TGTGCCAGCAGCTTAGGGGCGGGACCCTATTCACCCCTCCACTTT. This codes for CASSLGAGPYSPLHF. The chain joins TRBV7-8 to TRBJ1-6; D is perhaps TRBD1 (5 bases). CDR3 size: 15 residues. The germline gives CDR1 SGHVS, CDR2 FQNEAQ. Trimming removed 1 base at V and 8 bases at J, with 12 bases between.

The V and J genes are TRBV20-1 and TRBJ2-4; 11 bases map to TRBD2. The trim removed 4 bases at V and 13 bases at J, leaving 15 bases unmatched. CDR1 DFQATT and CDR2 SNEGSKA come from the germline V gene (reference sequence). CDR3 length equals 15 residues. Here the CDR3 reads CSAIRGTSGAYGQYF. For the CDR3, the DNA is TGCAGTGCTATCCGCGGGACTAGCGGTGCATACGGGCAGTACTTC.

This clonotype has at least ten counts. The V and J genes are TRBV29-1 and TRBJ2-1; unclear D gene. The CDR3 sequence is 15 residues long. Germline-derived CDR1 and CDR2 are SQVTM and ANQGSEA. V lost 2 bases and J 0 bases, leaving 11 bases between the germline ends. The CDR3 bases are TGCAGCGTTGAAATTTGGGATAGCTCCTACAATGAGCAGTTCTTC. It codes for CSVEIWDSSYNEQFF.

V gene TRBV7-2 combines with J gene TRBJ2-3; TRBD2 might be the D (6 bases). V dropped 1 base and J dropped 4 bases, with 12 bases sitting between them. Germline loops: CDR1 SGHTA, CDR2 FQGNSA. The CDR3 is made up of 15 amino acids. CDR3 nucleotides: TGTGCCAGCAGCTTAGGGGGAGGCCCGGCAGATACGCAGTATTTT. Protein sequence: CASSLGGGPADTQYF.

This clonotype was recorded a few times. The junction departs from the called germline gene at one end, perhaps through a read error. The chain couples TRBV5-5 to TRBJ2-3; 7 bases line up with TRBD2. Germline loops: CDR1 SGHKS, CDR2 YYEKEE (reference sequence). The CDR3 loop spans 15 amino acids. This CDR3 is CAGSLRRGSTDTQYF. As DNA, the CDR3 is TGTGCCGGCAGCTTGAGGCGGGGGAGCACAGATACGCAGTATTTT.

The CDR3: CASRGSSGSTDTQYF. For the CDR3, the DNA is TGTGCCAGCAGGGGTTCTAGCGGGAGCACAGATACGCAGTATTTT. The V and J genes are TRBV7-2 and TRBJ2-3; 8 nucleotides agree with TRBD2. The V gene's germline CDR1 is SGHTA and CDR2 FQGNSA. The CDR3 consists of 15 residues. The ends lost 6 bases at V and 0 bases at J; junction bases unmatched: 5.

The rearrangement uses TRBV2 and TRBJ1-1; no firm D call. In germline, CDR1 is SNHLY, CDR2 FYNNEI. The CDR3 loop spans 11 amino acids. Trimming removed 2 bases at V and 7 bases at J, with 5 bases between. The CDR3 nucleotides are TGTGCCAGCAGTGAATTCAGTGAAGCTTTCTTT. Translated: CASSEFSEAFF.

There are a few counts of this clonotype. The chain employs TRBV6-6 and TRBJ1-5; no clear D. This CDR3 has 14 residues. V lost 1 base, J lost 6 bases, and 10 bases lay in between. Germline values: CDR1 MNHNY, CDR2 SVGAGI (reference sequence). This CDR3 reads CASSYWREGQPQHF. As DNA, the CDR3 is TGTGCCAGCAGTTACTGGAGGGAAGGTCAGCCCCAGCATTTT.

The rearrangement joins TRBV4-2 to TRBJ1-2, with 12 bases aligning to TRBD1. Germline V gives CDR1 LGHNA, CDR2 YNFKEQ. Germline trimming cut 8 bases from V and 8 bases from J; bases unmatched to any gene: 9. The CDR3 is 14 residues long. DNA of the CDR3: TGTGCCAGCTCCGGGACAGGGGGCGCTCGGGGCTACACCTTC. It encodes CASSGTGGARGYTF.

This clonotype turned up a few times. The J gene is TRBJ2-4, the V gene TRBV29-1, with 7 bases that match TRBD1. The J call may be wrong; the DNA end is better matched by TRBJ2-7. CDR3 length: 15 residues. Germline CDR1 and CDR2: SQVTM and ANQGSEA. The CDR3 DNA follows: TGCAGCGTTGAAGTTCCCCGGGACAGAGGGCACGAGCAGTACTTC. It translates to CSVEVPRDRGHEQYF.

In this sample, this clonotype turned up a few times. One end of the junction fails to match germline, which may point to a read error. The chain joins TRBV4-1 to TRBJ1-1; D is ambiguous. From germline, CDR1 is MGHRA and CDR2 YSYEKL. CDR3 size: 13 residues. The DNA for the CDR3 is TGCGCCAGCAGTCAAGGGTTGGAGGTTGAAGCTTTCTTT. Protein product: CASSQGLEVEAFF.

The chain joins TRBV11-2 to TRBJ2-7, with D unresolved. V lost 2 bases and J lost 1, with 3 bases in between. The CDR3 consists of 12 residues. Per germline, CDR1 SGHAT and CDR2 FQNNGV. The CDR3: CASSLISYEQYF. DNA of the CDR3: TGTGCCAGCAGCTTAATATCCTACGAGCAGTACTTC.

This clonotype was detected only once. This likely comes from a read error, as the CDR3 has no conserved phenylalanine or tryptophan at its end. The chain combines TRBV28 with TRBJ2-5, with D unresolved. Between the trimmed V and J ends, which lost 5 bases and 4 bases, there was a span of 14 bases. Germline values: CDR1 MDHEN, CDR2 SYDVKM. The CDR3 is 14 residues long. CDR3: CASSTPVTTETQYV. The CDR3 nucleotides are TGTGCCAGCAGTACCCCGGTGACCACAGAGACCCAGTACGTC.

This clonotype was counted once. The V gene is TRBV5-6, the J gene TRBJ1-6; possibly TRBD1 for D (6 bases). V dropped 10 bases and J dropped 8 bases, with 25 bases sitting between them. Germline V gene lookup returns CDR1 SGHDT and CDR2 YYEEEE. CDR3 length: 16 residues. The CDR3 region has the DNA TGTGCCGGCGGCCGACAGGCCGACCCGCGGGATTCACCCCTCCACTTT. This gives the protein CAGGRQADPRDSPLHF.

V usage is TRBV7-2 and J usage is TRBJ2-1, with TRBD1 identical over 8 bases. CDR1 is SGHTA and CDR2 is FQGNSA in the germline V gene. V shed 6 bases, J shed 3 bases, and the junction held 7 bases outside the gene matches. This CDR3 spans 15 amino acids. The CDR3 coding sequence is TGTGCCAGCAGTCGGGACAGGCTTATCTACAATGAGCAGTTCTTC. Translated: CASSRDRLIYNEQFF.

DNA for the CDR3: TGTGCCAGCTCCCCAACTGATATTAATTCTGGCTACACCTTC. It translates to CASSPTDINSGYTF. This rearrangement joins TRBV18 to TRBJ1-2, with D unclear. V gave up 6 bases and J gave up 7 bases, with 18 bases separating them. Looked up from germline, CDR1 is KGHSH and CDR2 is LQKENI. This CDR3 spans 14 amino acids.

V is TRBV5-1 and J is TRBJ2-7; 7 bases match TRBD2. The J call could be wrong; TRBJ2-5 is a better fit for the DNA end. The CDR3 extends over 15 amino acids. Looked up from germline, CDR1 is SGHRS and CDR2 is YFSETQ. In nucleotides, the CDR3 is TGCGCCAGCAGCTTGGGCCTGGGAGGGGTGGAGACCCAGTACTTC. It specifies CASSLGLGGVETQYF.

This clonotype was found a few times. CDR3 DNA sequence: TGTGCCAGCAGCTTAGGGGGGGGGGAGTATCGGGAGCAGTACTTC. This codes for CASSLGGGEYREQYF. The V call is TRBV7-8, the J call TRBJ2-5; 7 bases map to TRBD2. Germline V gene sequence: CDR1 SGHVS, CDR2 FQNEAQ. V shed 1 base, J shed 11 bases, and the junction held 13 bases outside the gene matches. This CDR3 comprises 15 residues.

This chain uses TRBV5-5 with TRBJ2-1; 8 positions match TRBD2. Germline assignment: CDR1 SGHKS and CDR2 YYEKEE (reference sequence). V lost 4 bases and J lost 9; bases outside the gene matches: 12. The CDR3 extends over 15 amino acids. The CDR3, as DNA: TGTGCCAGCAGCCCACGAAGTCGGGGGGGAAGTGAGCAGTTCTTC. This sequence encodes CASSPRSRGGSEQFF.